This TCR beta chain originates from a study of OX40 agonist ivuxolimab in advanced cancers. Study details: An agonistic human IgG2 monoclonal antibody against OX40 (CD134) was given. General study findings and limits: At doses 0.1 to 3.0 mg/kg, CD4+ and CD8+ clones expanded. Also showing low normalized T-cell clonal expansion were some of the nonresponders.

V lost 5 bases, J lost 0 bases, and 12 bases stayed unmatched. CDR1 is MDHEN, CDR2 SYDVKM, per germline. The CDR3 consists of 18 residues. Remarks on this clone: Its antigen is undetermined.

Here immunoSEQ multiplex PCR was the method, and the copy in TCRdb shows in-frame clones only, minus some. The repertoire has roughly 140,000 clones, around 94% of them found once; the top ten carry around 0.31%. Patients were excluded for autoimmune disease history or systemic immunosuppression. Sequenced here: CD4+ or CD8+ T cells sorted from blood, sampled in a trial of the OX40 agonist ivuxolimab. The V call is TRBV28, the J call TRBJ2-2; 7 positions match TRBD2. The receptor was derived from an adult with an advanced solid tumor such as melanoma, head and neck, liver or kidney cancer. CDR3 sequence reads: CASSPGGRALSNTGELFF. The DNA of the CDR3 is TGTGCCAGCAGTCCTGGGGGGAGGGCCCTTTCGAACACCGGGGAGCTGTTTTTT. The whole variable domain, remainder taken from reference TRBV28 and TRBJ2-2, is DVKVTQSSRYLVKRTGEKVFLECVQDMDHENMFWYRQDPGLGLRLIYFSYDVKMKEKGDIPEGYSVSREKKERFSLILESASTNQTSMYLCASSPGGRALSNTGELFFGEGSRLTVL.